These T cell receptor beta chains were read from a single sample in a study of CD8 T cells in Susac syndrome. TCRdb recomputed calls from the immunoSEQ multiplex PCR reads with MiXCR, one row per CDR3 protein. The sample shows about 150,000 distinct CDR3 sequences, 95% of them seen only once. The sample consisted of CD4+ T cells from PBMCs. The receptor set was obtained from a human donor with Susac syndrome. Both conserved end residues are part of each CDR3. The D gene is left open where the match is weak. Only some rows state a clone size, as once, few, many or a class for expanded clones.

D,length,J,size,V,DNA,CDR3
-,17,TRBJ1-5,-,TRBV21-1,TGTGCCAGCAGCCCCCATAACAGGGGGCTAAGCAATCAGCCCCAGCATTTT,CASSPHNRGLSNQPQHF
TRBD2,15,TRBJ2-1,-,TRBV20-1,TGCAGTGCTAGAGACCCCCGGGGGGGGTACAATGAGCAGTTCTTC,CSARDPRGGYNEQFF
TRBD2,16,TRBJ2-3,-,TRBV4-3,TGCGCCAGCAGCCGCCTGGGAGGGGACCGCACAGATACGCAGTATTTT,CASSRLGGDRTDTQYF
-,13,TRBJ2-3,once,TRBV3-1,TGTGCCAGCAGCCAAGACCCCTCGACTACGCAGTATTTT,CASSQDPSTTQYF
-,15,TRBJ1-1,-,TRBV21-1,TGTGCCAGCAGCAAAGGGGGAGCTTTGAACACTGAAGCTTTCTTT,CASSKGGALNTEAFF
-,20,TRBJ2-6,-,TRBV5-1,TGCGCCAGCAGCTTGGCAGGGCCCTGGGCCCAGGGCTCTGGGGCCAACGTCCTGACTTTC,CASSLAGPWAQGSGANVLTF
-,14,TRBJ1-1,-,TRBV4-1,TGCGCCAGCAGCCAAGAACCCATTTACGCTGAAGCTTTCTTT,CASSQEPIYAEAFF
-,12,TRBJ2-3,-,TRBV9,TGTGCCAGCAGCGTAAGGGCAGATACGCAGTATTTT,CASSVRADTQYF
-,15,TRBJ1-5,-,TRBV15,TGTGCCACCAGCCCCCCGGCCCGGGTGGGTCAGCCCCAGCATTTT,CATSPPARVGQPQHF
-,13,TRBJ2-3,-,TRBV19,TGTGCCAGTAGTATCCCCGGCACAGATACGCAGTATTTT,CASSIPGTDTQYF
-,15,TRBJ2-3,-,TRBV7-3,TGTGCCAGCAGCTTATTCCCTAGCGCCACAGATACGCAGTATTTT,CASSLFPSATDTQYF
-,16,TRBJ2-6,-,TRBV20-1,TGCAGTGCGACAGACGTAGGGAGAGCTGGGGCCAACGTCCTGACTTTC,CSATDVGRAGANVLTF
TRBD1,14,TRBJ1-4,-,TRBV4-1,TGCGCCAGCCAAACTACAACAGGGGGGGAAAAACTGTTTTTT,CASQTTTGGEKLFF
-,13,TRBJ1-1,-,TRBV18,TGTGCCAGCTCACCATATAGGGACACTGAAGCTTTCTTT,CASSPYRDTEAFF